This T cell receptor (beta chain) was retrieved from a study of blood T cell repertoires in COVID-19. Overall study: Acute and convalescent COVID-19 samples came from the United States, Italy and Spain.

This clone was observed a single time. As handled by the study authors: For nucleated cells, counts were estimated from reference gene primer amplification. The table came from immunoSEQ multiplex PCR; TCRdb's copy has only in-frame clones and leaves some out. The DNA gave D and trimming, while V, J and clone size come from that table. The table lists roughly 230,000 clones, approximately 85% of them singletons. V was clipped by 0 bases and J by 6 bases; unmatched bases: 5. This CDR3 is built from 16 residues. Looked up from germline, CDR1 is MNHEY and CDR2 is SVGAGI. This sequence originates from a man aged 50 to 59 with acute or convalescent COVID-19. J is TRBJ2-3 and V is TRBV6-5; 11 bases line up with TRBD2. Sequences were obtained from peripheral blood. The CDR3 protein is CASSYSSGGASDTQYF. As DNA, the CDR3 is TGTGCCAGCAGTTACTCTAGCGGGGGGGCCAGTGATACGCAGTATTTT.